Described below is a single T cell receptor beta chain sequence and its context. Using immunoSEQ multiplex PCR, the repertoire was profiled, and TCRdb retains in-frame clones only, with some absent. Of 100,000 to 120,000 clones in the sample, approximately 70% are singletons; the top ten hold less than 2%. This sample was taken from a study of blood T cell repertoires in COVID-19. About the research overall: COVID-19 samples collected from the United States, Italy and Spain covered acute and convalescent phases. In each case, the material was cDNA or gDNA derived from T cells, B-cell-depleted T cells, or PBMCs.

With V trimmed by 4 bases and J by 4 bases, 3 bases remained unmatched. The CDR3 contains 14 residues. Germline CDR1 and CDR2: MGHDK and SYGVNS. This clonotype was obtained from a woman in her thirties or forties with acute or convalescent COVID-19. What was sequenced was peripheral blood. The chain carries TRBV25-1 and TRBJ2-5; 10 bases align to TRBD1. CDR3 protein: CASSAGTGVETQYF. CDR3 bases: TGTGCCAGCAGTGCCGGGACAGGGGTAGAGACCCAGTACTTC. Variable domain in full (rest from reference TRBV25-1 and TRBJ2-5): EADIYQTPRYLVIGTGKKITLECSQTMGHDKMYWYQQDPGMELHLIHYSYGVNSTEKGDLSSESTVSRIRTEHFPLTLESARPSHTSQYLCASSAGTGVETQYFGPGTRLLVL.